This T cell receptor (beta chain) was found in a study of T cell repertoires in cytomegalovirus infection. TCRdb used MiXCR to reprocess the reads, holding one entry per CDR3 protein. The table has some 600,000 distinct CDR3 sequences, roughly 26% seen once. This clonotype has ten or more counts. Sequencing was carried out using CD8+ T cells from PBMCs. The receptor comes from a human donor in good health (CMV status not recorded). Some clones in this sample may be carry-over from other donors' samples.

The CDR3 spells CAISSTGGNGANVLTF. CDR3 in DNA: TGTGCCATCAGTTCGACAGGGGGCAATGGGGCCAACGTCCTGACTTTC. J is TRBJ2-6 and V is TRBV10-3, with 10 bases that match TRBD1. The CDR3 totals 16 residues. Losses at the gene ends were 5 bases for V and 3 bases for J; bases not matched to a gene: 4. Germline V gives CDR1 ENHRY, CDR2 SYGVKD.